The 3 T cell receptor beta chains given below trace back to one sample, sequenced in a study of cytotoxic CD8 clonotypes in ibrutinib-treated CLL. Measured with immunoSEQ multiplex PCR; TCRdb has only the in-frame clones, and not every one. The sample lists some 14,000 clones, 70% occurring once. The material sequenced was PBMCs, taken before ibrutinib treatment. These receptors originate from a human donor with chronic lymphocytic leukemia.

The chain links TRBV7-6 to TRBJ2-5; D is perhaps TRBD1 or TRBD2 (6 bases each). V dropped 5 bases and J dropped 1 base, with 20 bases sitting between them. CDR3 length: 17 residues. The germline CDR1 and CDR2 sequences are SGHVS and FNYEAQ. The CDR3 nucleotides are TGTGCCAGCAGCCCCGGGGCGGGCAGGGGACTCCAAGAGACCCAGTACTTC. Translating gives CASSPGAGRGLQETQYF.

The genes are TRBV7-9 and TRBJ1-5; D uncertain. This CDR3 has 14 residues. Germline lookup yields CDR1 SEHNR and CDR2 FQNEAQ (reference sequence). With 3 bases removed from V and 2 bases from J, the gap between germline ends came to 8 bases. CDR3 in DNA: TGTGCCAGCAGCTTCGAGTGGGGCAATCAGCCCCAGCATTTT. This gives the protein CASSFEWGNQPQHF.

CDR3 region: CAGSTPGLAGGVTGELFF. The CDR3 DNA sequence: TGTGCCGGCTCCACCCCGGGACTAGCGGGGGGGGTCACCGGGGAGCTGTTTTTT. J is TRBJ2-2 and V is TRBV19, with TRBD2 matching over 16 bases. V gave up 11 bases and J gave up 4 bases; unmatched junction bases: 13. This CDR3 spans 18 amino acids. Per germline, CDR1 LNHDA and CDR2 SQIVND (reference sequence).